This T cell receptor beta chain is drawn from a study of control samples from healthy donors and cancer patients. V was shortened by 3 bases and J by 6 bases, with 18 bases between the two germline ends. The CDR3 contains 16 residues. Germline CDR1 and CDR2: SGHNT and YYREEE (reference sequence). TCRdb keeps only in-frame clones here, not all; method: immunoSEQ multiplex PCR. The repertoire holds some 130,000 clones, with approximately 92% as singletons. Sequencing was performed on blood. The chain uses TRBV5-4 and TRBJ2-2, with a tentative D call TRBD1 (5 bases). This clonotype originated in a man younger than 30 in good health. The CDR3 DNA reads as TGTGCCAGCAGCTCCTCAGACAGTCAGTCACCCGGGGAGCTGTTTTTT. This encodes CASSSSDSQSPGELFF.